A selection of T cell receptor beta chains follows, all from one sample in a study of blood T cell repertoires in COVID-19. Sequencing was performed with immunoSEQ multiplex PCR; in TCRdb, only in-frame clones are kept and a portion is missing. Found here are around 500,000 clones, 70% to 90% of them singletons; the top ten hold roughly 8%. Sequencing was done on a sample of PBMCs or T cells enriched from blood (not recorded which). The receptor source for this set is a woman in her sixties who had recovered from COVID-19. CDR3s include the opening cysteine and the closing phenylalanine or tryptophan. The order of the fields is CDR3 DNA, CDR3 protein, D gene, J gene, V gene, clone size. A D gene is named only where the DNA matches it firmly. Size is stated for part of the rows, as once, few or many counts, or as a class when the clone is expanded.

DNA: TGTGCCAGCAGCCACCGCGCAAGCTACGAGCAGTACTTC
CDR3: CASSHRASYEQYF
D: NA
J: TRBJ2-7
V: TRBV3-1/TRBV3-2
size: NA

DNA: TGTGCCAGCTCACCATCCCACACCACCAATGAGCAGTTCTTC
CDR3: CASSPSHTTNEQFF
D: NA
J: TRBJ2-1
V: TRBV18
size: NA

DNA: TGTGCCAGCAGCTACGGACTGTCTAACTATGGCTACACCTTC
CDR3: CASSYGLSNYGYTF
D: NA
J: TRBJ1-2
V: TRBV7-9
size: NA

DNA: TGCGCCAGCAGCTTTTCGGGACTAGCGGGGGCCAATGAGCAGTTCTTC
CDR3: CASSFSGLAGANEQFF
D: TRBD2
J: TRBJ2-1
V: TRBV5-1
size: NA

DNA: TGCGCCAGCAGCGTAGGACAGGATCAGCCCCAGCATTTT
CDR3: CASSVGQDQPQHF
D: TRBD1
J: TRBJ1-5
V: TRBV5-1
size: NA

DNA: TGTGCCATCAGTGATTACGGGACAGGGATTGAAAATGAGCAGTTCTTC
CDR3: CAISDYGTGIENEQFF
D: TRBD1
J: TRBJ2-1
V: TRBV10-3
size: NA

DNA: TGTGCCAGTAGGACAGGTACTAATGAAAAACTGTTTTTT
CDR3: CASRTGTNEKLFF
D: NA
J: TRBJ1-4
V: TRBV19
size: NA

DNA: TGTGCCAGCAGTCGGACAGCAAATTCACCCCTCCACTTT
CDR3: CASSRTANSPLHF
D: NA
J: TRBJ1-6
V: TRBV27
size: NA

DNA: TGTGCCAGCAGCTGGGGTGGGGGGGCCAATGAAAAACTGTTTTTT
CDR3: CASSWGGGANEKLFF
D: NA
J: TRBJ1-4
V: TRBV5-4
size: NA

DNA: TGTGCCAGCAGCTTTCGGAGCAGGGGGCGGGGGACTGAAGCTTTCTTT
CDR3: CASSFRSRGRGTEAFF
D: TRBD1
J: TRBJ1-1
V: TRBV7-2
size: NA

DNA: TGTGCCACCAGTGGTAACAGGGTGGGGGGGCAGCCCCAGCATTTT
CDR3: CATSGNRVGGQPQHF
D: NA
J: TRBJ1-5
V: TRBV24-1
size: NA

DNA: TGTGCCAGCAGTGAGACAGGTCCGGGGACTGAAGCTTTCTTT
CDR3: CASSETGPGTEAFF
D: NA
J: TRBJ1-1
V: TRBV6-1
size: NA

DNA: TGCGCCAGCAGCCCGCGGACAGGGGCTAATGAAAAACTGTTTTTT
CDR3: CASSPRTGANEKLFF
D: TRBD1
J: TRBJ1-4
V: TRBV5-1
size: NA

DNA: TGTGCCAGCAGCTACTACAGGGGTATAGATGAAAAACTGTTTTTT
CDR3: CASSYYRGIDEKLFF
D: TRBD1
J: TRBJ1-4
V: TRBV5-5
size: NA

DNA: TGTGCCAGCAGCGAAACCCCGGGACAGGGGGCTCCGCACACCTTC
CDR3: CASSETPGQGAPHTF
D: TRBD1
J: TRBJ1-2
V: TRBV14
size: NA

DNA: TGTGCCACCAGTGATTTGTGGGCAGGGGGCAGCGGGGAGCTGTTTTTT
CDR3: CATSDLWAGGSGELFF
D: TRBD1
J: TRBJ2-2
V: TRBV24-1
size: NA

DNA: TGTGCCAGCAGCGGGGACAGGGGAAGACAGCCCCAGCATTTT
CDR3: CASSGDRGRQPQHF
D: TRBD1
J: TRBJ1-5
V: TRBV5-8
size: NA

DNA: TGTGCCAGCTCTCCCAGACAGGTTGGATTCACTGAAGCTTTCTTT
CDR3: CASSPRQVGFTEAFF
D: NA
J: TRBJ1-1
V: TRBV18
size: few

DNA: TGCGCCAGCAGCTTGGGGCAGGGGGAGACCCAGTACTTC
CDR3: CASSLGQGETQYF
D: NA
J: TRBJ2-5
V: TRBV5-1
size: NA

DNA: TGTGCCAGCAGCCGTATTGCATGGAGACAGGGAATCCAGGGAGATGGAAACACCATATATTTT
CDR3: CASSRIAWRQGIQGDGNTIYF
D: TRBD1
J: TRBJ1-3
V: TRBV9
size: NA

DNA: TGTGCCAGTAGACGACAGGTAATGAACACTGAAGCTTTCTTT
CDR3: CASRRQVMNTEAFF
D: NA
J: TRBJ1-1
V: TRBV19
size: NA

DNA: TGTGCCAGCAGCTCATATCGGGAGGGAAGTGGTACAGATACGCAGTATTTT
CDR3: CASSSYREGSGTDTQYF
D: TRBD2
J: TRBJ2-3
V: TRBV14
size: NA

DNA: TGTGCCAGCAGCGTAGGGGGAGGGCAGGGACAAGAAAAACTGTTTTTT
CDR3: CASSVGGGQGQEKLFF
D: NA
J: TRBJ1-4
V: TRBV9
size: NA

DNA: TGTGCCAGCAGCCCGGGACAGGGCTCCCAAGAGACCCAGTACTTC
CDR3: CASSPGQGSQETQYF
D: TRBD1
J: TRBJ2-5
V: TRBV11-3
size: NA

DNA: TGTGCCAGTCTAGGACAGAGCTCTGGAAACACCATATATTTT
CDR3: CASLGQSSGNTIYF
D: NA
J: TRBJ1-3
V: TRBV19
size: NA

DNA: TGTGCCAGCAGTGAGGACAGCCCCAATCAGCCCCAGCATTTT
CDR3: CASSEDSPNQPQHF
D: NA
J: TRBJ1-5
V: TRBV2
size: NA